The next 9 T cell receptor beta chains were all read from a single sample in a study of blood T cell repertoires in COVID-19. Libraries were prepared by immunoSEQ multiplex PCR; TCRdb keeps only in-frame clonotypes and omits some of them. This table holds 70,000 to 100,000 clones, around 88% found once. The sequencing sample was made of peripheral blood. The source is a woman aged 55-69 years with COVID-19, enrolled during active disease.

Regarding this clone: The same CDR3 also results from other DNA sequences found in this sample. The V and J genes are TRBV12-3 or TRBV12-4 and TRBJ2-2; D is undetermined. Trimming removed 4 bases from V and 5 bases from J, with 2 bases in between. The CDR3 sequence is 11 residues long. CDR3 residues: CASSSTGELFF. CDR3 coding DNA: TGTGCCAGCAGTTCGACCGGGGAGCTGTTTTTT.

The chain has TRBV18 and TRBJ2-7, with D possibly TRBD1 on 5 matching bases. CDR3 size: 14 residues. The V and J ends lost 2 bases and 3 bases respectively, with 11 bases between them. Germline V gene lookup returns CDR1 KGHSH and CDR2 LQKENI. The CDR3 bases are TGTGCCAGCTCACCAAGGGGTCCCGGCTACGAGCAGTACTTC. Translating gives CASSPRGPGYEQYF.

The genes are TRBV11-2 and TRBJ2-7; no clear D gene. The CDR3 length is 16 residues. The germline gives CDR1 SGHAT, CDR2 FQNNGV. Trimming removed 1 base at V and 0 bases at J, with 13 bases between. The CDR3 protein is CASSLVAGWSSYEQYF. The CDR3 bases are TGTGCCAGCAGCTTAGTGGCCGGGTGGAGCTCCTACGAGCAGTACTTC.

This clone was recorded once. The rearrangement uses TRBV7-2 and TRBJ2-2, with no clear D. Trimming removed 2 bases from V and 1 base from J, with 5 bases in between. The CDR3 covers 14 residues. Germline V gene sequence: CDR1 SGHTA, CDR2 FQGNSA. CDR3 sequence reads: CASSLIRNTGELFF. As DNA, the CDR3 is TGTGCCAGCAGCTTAATTCGGAACACCGGGGAGCTGTTTTTT. The whole variable domain, remainder taken from reference TRBV7-2 and TRBJ2-2, is GAGVSQSPSNKVTEKGKDVELRCDPISGHTALYWYRQSLGQGLEFLIYFQGNSAPDKSGLPSDRFSAERTGGSVSTLTIQRTQQEDSAVYLCASSLIRNTGELFFGEGSRLTVL.

This clone was observed a few times. The chain links TRBV5-1 to TRBJ1-4; TRBD1 matches at 7 bases. The junction had 4 bases not matched to a gene; V was cut back by 1 base and J by 4 bases. The CDR3 is made up of 15 amino acids. The germline CDR1 and CDR2 sequences are SGHRS and YFSETQ. CDR3 protein: CASSLFAGGNEKLFF. The CDR3 DNA sequence: TGCGCCAGCAGCTTGTTCGCAGGGGGTAATGAAAAACTGTTTTTT.

This clone was picked up one time. Here the CDR3 reads CASSQVKRGDTDTQYF. For the CDR3, the DNA is TGCGCCAGCAGCCAAGTTAAGCGGGGGGACACAGATACGCAGTATTTT. The J gene is TRBJ2-3, the V gene TRBV4-3; TRBD2 matches at 9 bases. Germline trimming cut 1 base from V and 2 bases from J; bases unmatched to any gene: 4. Looked up from germline, CDR1 is LGHNA and CDR2 is YSLEER. CDR3 length equals 16 residues.

The gene calls are TRBV19 and TRBJ1-5; 8 bases align to TRBD1. Trimming took 5 bases from V and 0 from J; bases not matched to a gene: 9. CDR1 LNHDA and CDR2 SQIVND come from the germline V gene (reference sequence). The CDR3 loop spans 17 amino acids. CDR3 amino acids: CASSGDSGTGSNQPQHF. CDR3 sequence (DNA): TGTGCCAGTAGTGGGGACTCTGGGACAGGTAGCAATCAGCCCCAGCATTTT. The full variable domain, its missing parts supplied by reference TRBV19 and TRBJ1-5, is DGGITQSPKYLFRKEGQNVTLSCEQNLNHDAMYWYRQDPGQGLRLIYYSQIVNDFQKGDIAEGYSVSREKKESFPLTVTSAQKNPTAFYLCASSGDSGTGSNQPQHFGDGTRLSIL.

The J gene is TRBJ1-3, the V gene TRBV4-3; weak D call: TRBD1 (5 bases). Trimming pared 2 bases from V and 8 bases from J, leaving 13 bases between. The CDR3 has 14 residues. CDR1 is LGHNA, CDR2 YSLEER, per germline. Here the CDR3 reads CASSQSPGGDTIYF. The CDR3 DNA is TGCGCCAGCAGCCAAAGCCCGGGGGGTGACACCATATATTTT.

The chain joins TRBV5-1 to TRBJ1-6, with 8 bases that match TRBD1. The germline V gene encodes CDR1 SGHRS and CDR2 YFSETQ. This CDR3 comprises 14 residues. Trimming at V came to 5 bases and at J to 9 bases, leaving 7 bases not matched to a gene. CDR3 bases: TGCGCCAGCAGTGACGGACAGGGTGTTTCACCCCTCCACTTT. Encoded protein: CASSDGQGVSPLHF.